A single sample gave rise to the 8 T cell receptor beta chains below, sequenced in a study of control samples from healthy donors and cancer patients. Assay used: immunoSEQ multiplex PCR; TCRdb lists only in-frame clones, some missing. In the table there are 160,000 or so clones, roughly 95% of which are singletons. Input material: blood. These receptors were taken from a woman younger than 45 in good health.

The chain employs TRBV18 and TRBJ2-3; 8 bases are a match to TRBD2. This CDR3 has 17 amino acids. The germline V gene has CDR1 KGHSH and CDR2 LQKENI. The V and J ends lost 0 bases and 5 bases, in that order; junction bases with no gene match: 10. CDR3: CASSPPVRRGGKDTQYF. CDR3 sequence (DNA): TGTGCCAGCTCACCACCTGTCAGACGGGGGGGTAAAGATACGCAGTATTTT.

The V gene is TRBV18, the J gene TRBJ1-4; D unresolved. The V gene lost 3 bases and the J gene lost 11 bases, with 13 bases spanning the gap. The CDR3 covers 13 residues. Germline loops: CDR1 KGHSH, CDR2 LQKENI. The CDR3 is CASSPSLVGKLFF. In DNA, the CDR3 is TGTGCCAGCTCACCGTCCTTGGTGGGGAAACTGTTTTTT.

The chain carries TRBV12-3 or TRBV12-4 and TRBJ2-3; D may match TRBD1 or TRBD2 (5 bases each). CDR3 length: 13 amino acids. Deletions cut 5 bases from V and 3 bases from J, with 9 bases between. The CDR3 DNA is TGTGCCAGCAGTAGGGACCAGACAGATACGCAGTATTTT. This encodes CASSRDQTDTQYF.

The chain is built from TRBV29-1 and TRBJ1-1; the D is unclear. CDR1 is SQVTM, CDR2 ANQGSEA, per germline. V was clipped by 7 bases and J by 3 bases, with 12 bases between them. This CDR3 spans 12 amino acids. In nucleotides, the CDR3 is TGCAGCGCAGGACTTGGGCACACTGAAGCTTTCTTT. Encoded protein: CSAGLGHTEAFF.

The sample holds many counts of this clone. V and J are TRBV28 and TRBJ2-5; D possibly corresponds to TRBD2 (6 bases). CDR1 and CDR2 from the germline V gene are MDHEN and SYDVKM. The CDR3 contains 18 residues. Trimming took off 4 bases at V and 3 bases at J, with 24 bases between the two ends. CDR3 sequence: CASSSPGTAGEIKETQYF. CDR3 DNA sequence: TGTGCCAGCAGTTCCCCGGGGACTGCCGGAGAGATAAAAGAGACCCAGTACTTC.

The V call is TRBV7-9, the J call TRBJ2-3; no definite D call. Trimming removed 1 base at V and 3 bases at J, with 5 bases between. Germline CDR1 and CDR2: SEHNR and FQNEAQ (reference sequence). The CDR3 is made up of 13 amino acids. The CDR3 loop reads CASSLVVTDTQYF. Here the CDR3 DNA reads TGTGCCAGCAGCTTAGTGGTTACAGATACGCAGTATTTT.

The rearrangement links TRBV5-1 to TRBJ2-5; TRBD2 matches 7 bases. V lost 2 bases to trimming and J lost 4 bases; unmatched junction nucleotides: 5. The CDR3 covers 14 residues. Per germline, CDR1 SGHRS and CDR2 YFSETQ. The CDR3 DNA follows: TGCGCCAGCAGCTTTGGACTAGGAGGAGAGACCCAGTACTTC. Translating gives CASSFGLGGETQYF. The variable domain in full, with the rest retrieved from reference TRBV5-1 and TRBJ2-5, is KAGVTQTPRYLIKTRGQQVTLSCSPISGHRSVSWYQQTPGQGLQFLFEYFSETQRNKGNFPGRFSGRQFSNSRSEMNVSTLELGDSALYLCASSFGLGGETQYFGPGTRLLVL.

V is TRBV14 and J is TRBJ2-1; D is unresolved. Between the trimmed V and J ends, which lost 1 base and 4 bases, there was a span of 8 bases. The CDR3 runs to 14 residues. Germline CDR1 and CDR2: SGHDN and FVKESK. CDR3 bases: TGTGCCAGCAGCCAAGGGTCTCATTACAATGAGCAGTTCTTC. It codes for CASSQGSHYNEQFF.